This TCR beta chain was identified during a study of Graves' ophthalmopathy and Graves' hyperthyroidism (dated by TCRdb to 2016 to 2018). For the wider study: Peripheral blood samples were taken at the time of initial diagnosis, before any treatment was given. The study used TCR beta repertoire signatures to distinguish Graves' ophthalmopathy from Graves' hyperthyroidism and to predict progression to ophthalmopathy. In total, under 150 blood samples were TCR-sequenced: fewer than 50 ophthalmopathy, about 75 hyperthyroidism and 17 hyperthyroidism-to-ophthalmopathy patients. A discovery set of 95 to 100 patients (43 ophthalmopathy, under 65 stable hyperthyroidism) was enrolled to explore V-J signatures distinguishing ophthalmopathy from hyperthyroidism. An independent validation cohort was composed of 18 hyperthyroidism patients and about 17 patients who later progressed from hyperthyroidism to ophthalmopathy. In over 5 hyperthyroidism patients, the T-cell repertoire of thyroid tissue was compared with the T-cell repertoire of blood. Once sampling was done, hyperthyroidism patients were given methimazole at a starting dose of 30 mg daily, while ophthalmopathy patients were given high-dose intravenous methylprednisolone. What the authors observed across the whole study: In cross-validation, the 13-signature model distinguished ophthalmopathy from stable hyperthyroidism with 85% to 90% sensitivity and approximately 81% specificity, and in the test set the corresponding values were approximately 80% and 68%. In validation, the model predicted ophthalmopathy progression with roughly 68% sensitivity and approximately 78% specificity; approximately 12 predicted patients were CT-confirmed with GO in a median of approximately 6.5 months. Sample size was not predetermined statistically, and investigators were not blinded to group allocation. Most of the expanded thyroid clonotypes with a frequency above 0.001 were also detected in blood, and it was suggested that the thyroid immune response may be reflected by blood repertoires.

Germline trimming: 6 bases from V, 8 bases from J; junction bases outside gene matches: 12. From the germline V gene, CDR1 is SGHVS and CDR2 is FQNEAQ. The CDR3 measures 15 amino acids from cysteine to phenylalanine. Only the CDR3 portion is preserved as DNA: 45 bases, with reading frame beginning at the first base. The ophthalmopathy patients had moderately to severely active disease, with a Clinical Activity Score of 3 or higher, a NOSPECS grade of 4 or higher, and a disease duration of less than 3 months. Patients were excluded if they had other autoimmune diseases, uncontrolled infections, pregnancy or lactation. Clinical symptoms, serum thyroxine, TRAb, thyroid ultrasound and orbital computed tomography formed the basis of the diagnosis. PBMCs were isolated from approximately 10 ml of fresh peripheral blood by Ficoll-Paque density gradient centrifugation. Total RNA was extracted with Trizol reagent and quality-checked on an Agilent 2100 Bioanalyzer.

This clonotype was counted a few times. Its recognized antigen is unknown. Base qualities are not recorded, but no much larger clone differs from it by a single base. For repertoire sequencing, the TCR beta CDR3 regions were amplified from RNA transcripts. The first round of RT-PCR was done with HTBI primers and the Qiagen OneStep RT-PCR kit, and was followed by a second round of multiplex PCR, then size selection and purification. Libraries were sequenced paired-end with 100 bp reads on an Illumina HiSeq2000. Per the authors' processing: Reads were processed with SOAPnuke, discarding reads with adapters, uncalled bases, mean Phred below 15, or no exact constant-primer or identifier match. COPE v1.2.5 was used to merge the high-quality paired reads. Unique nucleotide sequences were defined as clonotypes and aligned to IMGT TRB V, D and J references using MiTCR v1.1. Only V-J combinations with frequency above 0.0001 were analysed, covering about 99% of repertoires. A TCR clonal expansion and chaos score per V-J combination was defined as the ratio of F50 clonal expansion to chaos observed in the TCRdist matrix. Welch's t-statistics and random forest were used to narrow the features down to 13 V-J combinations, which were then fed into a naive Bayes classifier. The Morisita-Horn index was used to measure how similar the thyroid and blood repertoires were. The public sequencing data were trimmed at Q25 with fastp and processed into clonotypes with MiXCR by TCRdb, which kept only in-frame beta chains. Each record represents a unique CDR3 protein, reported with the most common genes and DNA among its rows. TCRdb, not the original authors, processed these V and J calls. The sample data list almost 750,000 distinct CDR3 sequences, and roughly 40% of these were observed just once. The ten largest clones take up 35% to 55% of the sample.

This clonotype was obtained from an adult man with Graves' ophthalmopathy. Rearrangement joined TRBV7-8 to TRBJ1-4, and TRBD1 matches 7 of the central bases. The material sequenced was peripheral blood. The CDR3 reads CASSLYRGVEEKLFF. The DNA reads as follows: TGTGCCAGCAGTCTATACAGGGGAGTCGAGGAAAAACTGTTTTTT. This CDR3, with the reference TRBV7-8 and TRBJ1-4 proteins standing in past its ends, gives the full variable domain GAGVSQSPRYKVAKRGQDVALRCDPISGHVSLFWYQQALGQGPEFLTYFQNEAQLDKSGLPSDRFFAERPEGSVSTLKIQRTQQEDSAVYLCASSLYRGVEEKLFFGSGTQLSVL.